This TCR beta chain originates from a study of T cell responses to AZD1222 COVID-19 vaccine. It was second doses at about 4 or about 12 weeks that were pooled. About this clone: What it binds is unknown.

Data came from immunoSEQ multiplex PCR; TCRdb stores just in-frame clones and leaves some out. The data show about 200,000 clones, about 94% seen once. Overall study results and limits: Donors, mostly white British, included more females; clonal diversity was possibly underestimated. Nearly half of spike-specific TCRs reportedly target unmutated variant regions. Receipt of two AZD1222 doses was followed by a rise in Spike-specific TCR breadth and depth.

The length of the CDR3 is 14 residues. Trimming left V 4 bases short and J 5 bases short, with 13 bases between. Germline CDR1 and CDR2: KGHDR and SFDVKD. This chain links TRBV24-1 with TRBJ2-5; D unclear. Sequenced material: peripheral blood, taken 28 days after the second AZD1222 dose. The clonotype was recovered from an adult who received the AZD1222 COVID-19 vaccine. The CDR3 nucleotides read TGTGCCACCAGTGACACAGTGCTAGGGGAGACCCAGTACTTC. This gives the protein CATSDTVLGETQYF.